The 20 T cell receptor beta chains in this list originate from one sample, sequenced in a study of cytotoxic CD8 clonotypes in ibrutinib-treated CLL. Some clones are missing from TCRdb's copy, which holds only in-frame ones; the method was immunoSEQ multiplex PCR. The sample carries tens of thousands of clones, 56% recorded once. This specimen consisted of PBMCs, obtained after 24 months of ibrutinib treatment. The receptors come from a human donor with chronic lymphocytic leukemia.

CDR3 nucleotide sequence: TGTGCCAGCAGCTTAGATTCACTAGCGGGGGCGGTGTATTTT. Translation: CASSLDSLAGAVYF. The V gene is TRBV7-2, the J gene TRBJ2-3; 11 bases fit TRBD2. The CDR3 is 14 amino acids. The germline gives CDR1 SGHTA, CDR2 FQGNSA. The V and J ends lost 1 base and 14 bases, in that order; junction bases with no gene match: 8.

This clone was detected only a few times. The chain uses TRBV4-1 and TRBJ1-2; D might be TRBD1 (5 bases). The CDR3 is made up of 16 amino acids. Trimming stripped 4 bases from V and 0 bases from J, with 15 bases between. From germline, CDR1 is MGHRA and CDR2 YSYEKL. Here the CDR3 DNA reads TGCGCCAGCAGCCCCACCGGGACGGCTTCTAACTATGGCTACACCTTC. It encodes CASSPTGTASNYGYTF.

The chain links TRBV5-1 to TRBJ2-1; 9 positions agree with TRBD2. V lost 0 bases and J lost 0; bases outside the gene matches: 7. CDR1 and CDR2 (germline): SGHRS, YFSETQ. The CDR3 extends over 18 amino acids. CDR3 protein: CASSLGPSGTSSYNEQFF. The CDR3 coding sequence is TGCGCCAGCAGCTTGGGGCCTAGCGGGACTAGCTCCTACAATGAGCAGTTCTTC. Combining the CDR3 with reference TRBV5-1 and TRBJ2-1 gives the whole variable domain KAGVTQTPRYLIKTRGQQVTLSCSPISGHRSVSWYQQTPGQGLQFLFEYFSETQRNKGNFPGRFSGRQFSNSRSEMNVSTLELGDSALYLCASSLGPSGTSSYNEQFFGPGTRLTVL.

This clone was detected only once. V is TRBV27 and J is TRBJ1-4, with 11 bases identical to TRBD1. Germline V gives CDR1 MNHEY, CDR2 SMNVEV (reference sequence). The CDR3 has 16 amino acids. V lost 6 bases and J lost 7; bases outside the gene matches: 10. The CDR3 protein is CASRPGQGALGEKLFF. The CDR3 nucleotides are TGTGCCAGCAGACCCGGACAGGGGGCCTTGGGTGAAAAACTGTTTTTT.

This rearrangement joins TRBV19 to TRBJ1-5; D remains unclear. Germline assignment: CDR1 LNHDA and CDR2 SQIVND (reference sequence). The CDR3 runs to 14 residues. V was clipped by 9 bases and J by 7 bases, with 19 bases between them. The CDR3 loop is CASKAVSGQQPQHF. In DNA, the CDR3 is TGTGCCAGCAAAGCGGTGTCAGGCCAACAGCCCCAGCATTTT.

This clone was counted between two and nine times. The chain has TRBV5-7 and TRBJ1-6; tentative D call: TRBD1 (5 bases). TRBV5-7 is an ORF for which the function is uncertain. V shed 4 bases and J shed 10 bases, with 18 bases lying between them. CDR3 length: 15 amino acids. CDR3 sequence reads: CASSLMIDSDSPLHF. DNA for the CDR3: TGTGCCAGCAGCCTGATGATTGACAGTGACTCACCCCTCCACTTT.

The V and J genes are TRBV27 and TRBJ2-2, with D possibly being TRBD1 or TRBD2 (5 bases each). In germline, CDR1 is MNHEY, CDR2 SMNVEV (reference sequence). V lost 10 bases, J lost 0 bases, and 9 bases lay in between. The CDR3 covers 13 residues. CDR3 coding DNA: TGTGCCACCCGGGGCGCGAACACCGGGGAGCTGTTTTTT. This sequence encodes CATRGANTGELFF.

This chain links TRBV10-1 with TRBJ2-7, with 7 bases matching TRBD2. The CDR3 has 14 amino acids. V trimming: 7 bases; J trimming: 0 bases; junction bases outside the gene matches: 6. The germline V gene encodes CDR1 WNHNN and CDR2 SYGVQD (reference sequence). CDR3 amino acids: CASMKAGFSYEQYV. The DNA of the CDR3 is TGCGCCAGCATGAAAGCGGGGTTCTCCTACGAGCAGTACGTC.

The gene calls are TRBV18 and TRBJ1-2; D gene ambiguous. V lost 6 bases to trimming and J lost 7 bases, with 18 bases between them. Germline CDR1 is KGHSH and CDR2 is LQKENI. CDR3 size: 14 residues. CDR3 region: CASSSGSSPVGYTF. The CDR3 nucleotides read TGTGCCAGCTCTTCGGGGAGCAGCCCAGTTGGCTACACCTTC.

This clone was seen a handful of times. The gene calls are TRBV20-1 and TRBJ2-1; D uncertain. V lost 3 bases, J lost 7 bases, and 7 bases lay in between. CDR1 is DFQATT and CDR2 is SNEGSKA in the germline V gene (reference sequence). This CDR3 has 11 amino acids. CDR3 in DNA: TGCAGTGCTAGTGTTGTGAATGAGCAGTTCTTC. Its translation is CSASVVNEQFF.

The rearrangement uses TRBV9 and TRBJ2-1; D gene uncertain. CDR3 length equals 13 residues. Germline lookup yields CDR1 SGDLS and CDR2 YYNGEE. V dropped 0 bases and J dropped 7 bases, with 8 bases sitting between them. Here the CDR3 reads CASSVAPGNEQFF. The CDR3 DNA reads as TGTGCCAGCAGCGTAGCGCCCGGGAATGAGCAGTTCTTC.

V gene TRBV6-9 combines with J gene TRBJ2-5, with 9 bases fitting TRBD1. The CDR3 has 15 amino acids. V lost 8 bases to trimming and J lost 5 bases; unmatched junction nucleotides: 12. Germline loops: CDR1 MNHGY, CDR2 SVAAGI. CDR3 DNA: TGTGCCAGCCGTGCCGGGACAGGGAGGTTTGAGACCCAGTACTTC. This encodes CASRAGTGRFETQYF.

The chain has TRBV6-5 and TRBJ2-7; D is perhaps TRBD1 or TRBD2 (5 bases each). Germline CDR1 reads MNHEY; CDR2 reads SVGAGI. Trimming shortened V by 6 bases and J by 1 base, and 7 bases separated the two germline ends. CDR3 size: 12 residues. The CDR3 loop is CASSEGSYEQYF. The CDR3 DNA reads TGTGCCAGCAGCGAGGGGTCCTACGAGCAGTACTTC.

As to this clone: A much larger clone lies a single base off, so this may be a read error. This chain connects TRBV7-9 to TRBJ2-3; D remains ambiguous. CDR1 and CDR2 (germline): SEHNR, FQNEAQ (reference sequence). The CDR3 extends over 16 amino acids. The CDR3 coding sequence is TGTGCCAGCAGCTTAGAATTAACAATAAGCACAGATGCGCAGTATTTT. Its protein product is CASSLELTISTDAQYF. Combining the CDR3 with reference TRBV7-9 and TRBJ2-3 gives the whole variable domain DTGVSQNPRHKITKRGQNVTFRCDPISEHNRLYWYRQTLGQGPEFLTYFQNEAQLEKSRLLSDRFSAERPKGSFSTLEIQRTEQGDSAMYLCASSLELTISTDAQYFGPGTRLTVL.

The rearrangement joins TRBV6-5 to TRBJ1-1; TRBD1 matches at 7 bases. Germline-derived CDR1 and CDR2 are MNHEY and SVGAGI. This CDR3 has 15 amino acids. J gave up 0 bases and V 0 bases, and 1 base lay outside the gene matches. CDR3 residues: CASSYSTGMNTEAFF. Here the CDR3 DNA reads TGTGCCAGCAGTTACTCGACAGGGATGAACACTGAAGCTTTCTTT.

The chain links TRBV29-1 to TRBJ2-5; 10 positions agree with TRBD2. Per germline, CDR1 SQVTM and CDR2 ANQGSEA. V was pared by 5 bases and J by 2 bases, with 5 bases of the junction left unmatched. This CDR3 has 14 amino acids. CDR3 DNA sequence: TGCAGCGTTAAGCTAGCGGGAGTTCAAGAGACCCAGTACTTC. As protein: CSVKLAGVQETQYF.

This chain joins TRBV14 and TRBJ2-2; 11 positions match TRBD2. The V and J ends lost 5 bases and 1 base, in that order; junction bases with no gene match: 6. The CDR3 consists of 17 residues. The germline CDR1 and CDR2 sequences are SGHDN and FVKESK. In nucleotides, the CDR3 is TGTGCCAGCAGCTCACCGGGACTAGCGGTGAACACCGGGGAGCTGTTTTTT. Its translation: CASSSPGLAVNTGELFF.

DNA of the CDR3: TGTGCCAGCAGCCAAGAGCCGGGCTACTCTGGAAACACCATATATTTT. Its translation is CASSQEPGYSGNTIYF. V is TRBV5-5 and J is TRBJ1-3; D ambiguous. V shed 4 bases and J shed 0 bases, with 14 bases lying between them. Germline CDR1 SGHKS, CDR2 YYEKEE (reference sequence). CDR3 size: 16 residues.

This clone was seen many times. The chain is built from TRBV27 and TRBJ2-3; 12 bases align to TRBD2. The V and J ends lost 6 bases and 8 bases, in that order; junction bases with no gene match: 9. Germline assignment: CDR1 MNHEY and CDR2 SMNVEV (reference sequence). This CDR3 region has 15 residues. For the CDR3, the DNA is TGTGCCAGCAGCCTCGGACTAGCGGGGAGCGGTACGCAGTATTTT. The encoded protein is CASSLGLAGSGTQYF.

In its sample, this clone was seen a few times. This chain links TRBV6-5 with TRBJ1-2, with D possibly being TRBD1 (6 bases). The CDR3 runs 14 residues. Germline V CDR1 and CDR2: MNHEY, SVGAGI. Trimming left V 7 bases short and J 0 bases short, with 12 bases between. CDR3 sequence: CASKNQGTNYGYTF. CDR3 sequence (DNA): TGTGCCAGCAAGAACCAGGGGACTAACTATGGCTACACCTTC.